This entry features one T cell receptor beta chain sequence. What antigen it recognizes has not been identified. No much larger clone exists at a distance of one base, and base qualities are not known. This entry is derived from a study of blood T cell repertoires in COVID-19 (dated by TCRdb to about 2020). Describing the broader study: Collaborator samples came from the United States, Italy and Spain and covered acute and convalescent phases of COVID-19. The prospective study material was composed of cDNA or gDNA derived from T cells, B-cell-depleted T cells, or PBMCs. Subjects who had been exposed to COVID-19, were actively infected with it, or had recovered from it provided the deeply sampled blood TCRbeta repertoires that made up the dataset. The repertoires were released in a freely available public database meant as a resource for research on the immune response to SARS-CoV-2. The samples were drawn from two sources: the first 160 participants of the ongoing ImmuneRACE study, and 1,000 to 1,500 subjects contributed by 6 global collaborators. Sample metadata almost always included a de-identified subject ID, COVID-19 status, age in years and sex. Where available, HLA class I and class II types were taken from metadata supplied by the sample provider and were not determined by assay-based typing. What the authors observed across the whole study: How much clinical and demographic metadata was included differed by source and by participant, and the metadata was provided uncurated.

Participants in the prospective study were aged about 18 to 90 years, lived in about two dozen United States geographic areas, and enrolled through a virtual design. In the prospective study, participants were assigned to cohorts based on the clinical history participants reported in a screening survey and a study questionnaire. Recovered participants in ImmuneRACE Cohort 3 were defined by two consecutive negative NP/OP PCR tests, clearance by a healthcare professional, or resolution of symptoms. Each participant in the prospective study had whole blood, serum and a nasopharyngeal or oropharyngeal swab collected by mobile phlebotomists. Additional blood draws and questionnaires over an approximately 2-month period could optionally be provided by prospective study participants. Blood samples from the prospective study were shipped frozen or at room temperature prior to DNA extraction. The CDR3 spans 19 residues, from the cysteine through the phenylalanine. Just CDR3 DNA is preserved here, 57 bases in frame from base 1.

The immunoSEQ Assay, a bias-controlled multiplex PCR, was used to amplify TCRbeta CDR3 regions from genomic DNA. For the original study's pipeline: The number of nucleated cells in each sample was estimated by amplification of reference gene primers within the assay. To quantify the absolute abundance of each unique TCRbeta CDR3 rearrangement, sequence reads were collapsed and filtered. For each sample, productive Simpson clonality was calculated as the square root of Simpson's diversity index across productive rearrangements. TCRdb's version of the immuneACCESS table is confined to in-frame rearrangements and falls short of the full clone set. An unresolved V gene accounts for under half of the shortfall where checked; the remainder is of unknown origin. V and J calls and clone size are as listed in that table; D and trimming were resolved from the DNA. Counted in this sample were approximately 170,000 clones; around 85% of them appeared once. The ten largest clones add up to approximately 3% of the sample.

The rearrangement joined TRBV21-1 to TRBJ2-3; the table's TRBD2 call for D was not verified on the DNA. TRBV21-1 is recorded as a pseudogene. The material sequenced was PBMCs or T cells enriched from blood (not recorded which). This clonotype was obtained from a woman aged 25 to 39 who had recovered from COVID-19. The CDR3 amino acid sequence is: CASSKVRSGGTASTDTQYF. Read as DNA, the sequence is TGTGCCAGCAGCAAAGTACGAAGCGGGGGGACGGCTAGCACAGATACGCAGTATTTT.